Sequencing of this T cell receptor (beta chain) was carried out in a study of cytotoxic CD8 clonotypes in ibrutinib-treated CLL. With sequencing, the targeted depth ranged from 1 in 200,000 to 1 in 1 million T cells. Using immunoSEQ multiplex PCR, the repertoire was profiled, and TCRdb retains in-frame clones only, with some absent. The data hold over 15,000 clones, with over 70% observed a single time. This clone was seen a few times. CDR3 length: 14 residues. The V end lost 0 bases, the J end lost 4 bases, and 7 bases lay between the germline ends. Germline lookup yields CDR1 LNHNV and CDR2 YYDKDF (reference sequence).

This TCR came from a human donor with chronic lymphocytic leukemia. The chain uses TRBV15 and TRBJ2-1; no clear D. The specimen was PBMCs, collected before ibrutinib treatment. CDR3 protein: CATSRDWGYNEQFF. DNA of the CDR3: TGTGCCACCAGCAGAGATTGGGGATACAATGAGCAGTTCTTC.